This TCR beta chain emerged from a study of healthy donors' naive CD4 and CD8 T cells. Study findings and constraints: The study did not address homeostatic proliferation effects in naive T cells.

A linear amplification protocol produced the TCR libraries from around 0.55 ug of total RNA. TCRdb called the reads again in MiXCR, with one record for every CDR3 protein. The sample includes roughly 200,000 distinct CDR3 sequences, over 60% seen only once; the top ten take 2% to 2.5%. Germline CDR1 MDHEN, CDR2 SYDVKM. Trimming left V 5 bases short and J 5 bases short, with 22 bases between. This CDR3 is built from 18 residues. A remark on this clonotype: Antigen specificity is unknown.

Naive T cells were sorted: CD4+CD8-CD45RO-CD45RA+ for CD4+, CD8+CD4-CD45RA+CD27bright for CD8+. The receptor was isolated from a pool of human donors in good health; the sample pools cells from several healthy donors. V and J are TRBV28 and TRBJ1-6; possible D gene TRBD1, 6 bases. Sample: naive CD4+ and CD8+ T cells sorted from blood, pooled from several donors. The CDR3 DNA sequence: TGTGCCAGCAGTCCCCTGGACAGCTCCAAGTGGCATAATTCACCCCTCCACTTT. Residues: CASSPLDSSKWHNSPLHF.